These T cell receptor beta chains were read from a single sample in a study of control samples from healthy donors and cancer patients. Some clones are missing from TCRdb's copy, which holds only in-frame ones; the method was immunoSEQ multiplex PCR. The sample contains about 94,000 clones, just over 90% of which appear only once. Sequenced material: blood. All receptors derive from a woman younger than 30 in good health. The conserved cysteine and the conserved F or W are not part of the CDR3 here.

v_gene: TRBV6-5; j_gene: TRBJ2-3; CDR3aa: ASSRDRASTDTQY
v_gene: TRBV27; j_gene: TRBJ2-1; CDR3aa: ASSSTAGTSGYNEQF
v_gene: TRBV9; j_gene: TRBJ2-7; CDR3aa: ASSVIATYEQY
v_gene: TRBV7-6; j_gene: TRBJ1-1; CDR3aa: ASSFTMNTEAF
v_gene: TRBV18; j_gene: TRBJ2-7; CDR3aa: ASSSGVYEQY
v_gene: TRBV3-1/TRBV3-2; j_gene: TRBJ2-1; CDR3aa: ASSQDEAKKF
v_gene: TRBV5-6; j_gene: TRBJ1-1; CDR3aa: ASSDPVGPYQANTEAF
v_gene: TRBV4-1; j_gene: TRBJ1-5; CDR3aa: ASSLNAGDQPQH
v_gene: TRBV2; j_gene: TRBJ1-1; CDR3aa: ASSDKIREAF
v_gene: TRBV7-2; j_gene: TRBJ1-5; CDR3aa: ASSLLGSNQPQH
v_gene: TRBV3-1/TRBV3-2; j_gene: TRBJ2-5; CDR3aa: ASSQDRGRETQY
v_gene: TRBV9; j_gene: TRBJ1-2; CDR3aa: ASSVASDYGYT
v_gene: TRBV5-1; j_gene: TRBJ1-1; CDR3aa: ASSQGFSDRTNTEAF
v_gene: TRBV21-1; j_gene: TRBJ2-6; CDR3aa: ASSVNHSGANVLT
v_gene: TRBV12-5; j_gene: TRBJ2-5; CDR3aa: ASASSEETQY
v_gene: TRBV12-5; j_gene: TRBJ1-1; CDR3aa: ASGLVLGGLTEAF
v_gene: TRBV9; j_gene: TRBJ2-3; CDR3aa: ASSALAGVEDTQY
v_gene: TRBV7-6; j_gene: TRBJ1-1; CDR3aa: ASSLAAPGEAF
v_gene: TRBV19; j_gene: TRBJ2-7; CDR3aa: ASRMNSAYEQY
v_gene: TRBV2; j_gene: TRBJ1-3; CDR3aa: ASSEDRDRGNTIY
v_gene: TRBV3-1/TRBV3-2; j_gene: TRBJ1-5; CDR3aa: ASSQDGQPQH
v_gene: TRBV2; j_gene: TRBJ1-2; CDR3aa: ASSATLQPFYGYT
v_gene: TRBV3-1/TRBV3-2; j_gene: TRBJ2-5; CDR3aa: ASSQDPGGQETQY
v_gene: TRBV5-4; j_gene: TRBJ1-2; CDR3aa: ASSNARTGEWNGYT
v_gene: TRBV29-1; j_gene: TRBJ1-1; CDR3aa: SGDSTGNTEAF
v_gene: TRBV5-1; j_gene: TRBJ1-1; CDR3aa: ASSSPNGGVNTEAF
v_gene: TRBV6-5; j_gene: TRBJ1-6; CDR3aa: ASSTGDNSPLH
v_gene: TRBV24-1; j_gene: TRBJ2-3; CDR3aa: ATSGDRTDTQY
v_gene: TRBV7-9; j_gene: TRBJ1-1; CDR3aa: ASSFITDSSMNTEAF
v_gene: TRBV6-6; j_gene: TRBJ1-1; CDR3aa: ASSYPGQSDTEAF
v_gene: TRBV5-1; j_gene: TRBJ1-1; CDR3aa: ASSLVFRDGTEAF
v_gene: TRBV5-1; j_gene: TRBJ1-2; CDR3aa: ASSLAVSDGIYGYT
v_gene: TRBV2; j_gene: TRBJ2-3; CDR3aa: ASRPTSGGTDTQY
v_gene: TRBV27; j_gene: TRBJ1-5; CDR3aa: ASSLQGVYQPQH
v_gene: TRBV4-2; j_gene: TRBJ1-3; CDR3aa: ASSLDRDTASSGNTIY
v_gene: TRBV24-1; j_gene: TRBJ2-1; CDR3aa: ATVRGALYNEQF
v_gene: TRBV5-1; j_gene: TRBJ2-3; CDR3aa: ASSLALAASTDTQY
v_gene: TRBV7-9; j_gene: TRBJ1-2; CDR3aa: ASSLADGVGYT
v_gene: TRBV5-1; j_gene: TRBJ1-1; CDR3aa: ASSLSGSPEAF
v_gene: TRBV7-8; j_gene: TRBJ2-2; CDR3aa: ASSSQAGADTGELF
v_gene: TRBV7-6; j_gene: TRBJ2-3; CDR3aa: ASGLGGAGGFTDTQY
v_gene: TRBV9; j_gene: TRBJ2-7; CDR3aa: ASSATRGDYEQY
v_gene: TRBV5-1; j_gene: TRBJ1-2; CDR3aa: ASSPKDDRAPYYGYT
v_gene: TRBV9; j_gene: TRBJ1-1; CDR3aa: ASSTGTGSVRSTEAF
v_gene: TRBV12-5; j_gene: TRBJ1-1; CDR3aa: ASGLVPMAVEAF
v_gene: TRBV9; j_gene: TRBJ1-2; CDR3aa: ASSVGVSGGYT
v_gene: TRBV5-1; j_gene: TRBJ1-1; CDR3aa: ASNDIQGNTEAF
v_gene: TRBV6-5; j_gene: TRBJ1-2; CDR3aa: ASSPGQGYYGYT
v_gene: TRBV14; j_gene: TRBJ1-5; CDR3aa: ASSQQGNQPQH
v_gene: TRBV12-5; j_gene: TRBJ2-7; CDR3aa: ASGPGQGSYEQY
v_gene: TRBV3-1/TRBV3-2; j_gene: TRBJ2-5; CDR3aa: ASSQDRLAGATQY
v_gene: TRBV5-1; j_gene: TRBJ2-3; CDR3aa: ASSFSGGEADTQY
v_gene: TRBV7-9; j_gene: TRBJ1-1; CDR3aa: ASSGPGNTEAF
v_gene: TRBV5-1; j_gene: TRBJ1-1; CDR3aa: ASSLEMNTEAF
v_gene: TRBV2; j_gene: TRBJ1-3; CDR3aa: TSSLRTPSSGNTIY
v_gene: TRBV3-1/TRBV3-2; j_gene: TRBJ1-6; CDR3aa: ASSQEVGGGSPLH
v_gene: TRBV6-1; j_gene: TRBJ1-3; CDR3aa: ASSEEAGNTIY
v_gene: TRBV5-5; j_gene: TRBJ2-7; CDR3aa: ASSWDASYEQY
v_gene: TRBV5-5; j_gene: TRBJ2-7; CDR3aa: ASSHGAGTPYYEQY
v_gene: TRBV7-2; j_gene: TRBJ1-3; CDR3aa: ASSLDSTSGNTIY